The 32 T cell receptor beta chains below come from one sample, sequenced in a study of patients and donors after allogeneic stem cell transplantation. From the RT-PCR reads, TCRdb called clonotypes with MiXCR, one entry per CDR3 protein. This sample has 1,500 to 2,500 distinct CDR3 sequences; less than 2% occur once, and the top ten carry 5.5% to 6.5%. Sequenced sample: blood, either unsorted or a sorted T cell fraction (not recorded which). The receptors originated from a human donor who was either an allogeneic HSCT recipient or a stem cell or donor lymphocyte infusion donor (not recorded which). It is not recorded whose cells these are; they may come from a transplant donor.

CDR3 nucleotide sequence: TGTGCCAGCAGCTTCCGGGGGAGCGGGGGGGCTCGGTACGGCAATGAGCAGTTCTTC. This gives the protein CASSFRGSGGARYGNEQFF. The genes are TRBV5-4 and TRBJ2-1; 10 bases align to TRBD2. The junction had 17 bases not matched to a gene; V was cut back by 2 bases and J by 6 bases. The CDR3 extends over 19 amino acids. Germline CDR1 and CDR2: SGHNT and YYREEE (reference sequence).

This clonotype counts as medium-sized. The CDR3: CSAFSRWGNYEQYF. CDR3 sequence (DNA): TGCAGTGCCTTTTCAAGGTGGGGGAACTACGAGCAGTACTTC. J is TRBJ2-7 and V is TRBV20-1; D assignment may be TRBD1 or TRBD2 (5 bases each). V lost 6 bases and J 3 bases, leaving 18 bases between the germline ends. The CDR3 has 14 amino acids. Germline CDR1 and CDR2: DFQATT and SNEGSKA (reference sequence).

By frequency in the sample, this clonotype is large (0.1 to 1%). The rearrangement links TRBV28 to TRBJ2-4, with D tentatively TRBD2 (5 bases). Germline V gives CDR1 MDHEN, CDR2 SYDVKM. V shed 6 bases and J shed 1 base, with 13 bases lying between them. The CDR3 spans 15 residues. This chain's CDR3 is CASRPSGRAKNIQYF. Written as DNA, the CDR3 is TGTGCCAGCAGGCCCAGCGGCAGGGCCAAAAACATTCAGTACTTC.

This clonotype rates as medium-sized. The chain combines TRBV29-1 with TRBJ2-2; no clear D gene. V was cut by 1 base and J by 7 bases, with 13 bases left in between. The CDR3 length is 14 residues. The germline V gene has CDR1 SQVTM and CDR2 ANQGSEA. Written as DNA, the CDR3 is TGCAGCGTTGAAGTCACTGTCCTCGACGGGGAGCTGTTTTTT. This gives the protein CSVEVTVLDGELFF.

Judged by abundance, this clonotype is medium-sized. CDR3 DNA sequence: TGCGCCAGCAGCTTGGAGCACGTTTACACAGATACGCAGTATTTT. This encodes CASSLEHVYTDTQYF. The chain joins TRBV5-1 to TRBJ2-3; D ambiguous. This CDR3 is 15 amino acids long. Trimming shortened V by 0 bases and J by 2 bases, and 10 bases separated the two germline ends. Germline CDR1 reads SGHRS; CDR2 reads YFSETQ.

Here the CDR3 DNA reads TGTGCCAGCAGCTTCCAGGGGGGCCGGGAGACCCAGTACTTC. It codes for CASSFQGGRETQYF. The chain links TRBV7-2 to TRBJ2-5, with D possibly being TRBD1 (7 bases). Germline values: CDR1 SGHTA, CDR2 FQGNSA. V dropped 3 bases and J dropped 5 bases, with 13 bases sitting between them. The CDR3 spans 14 residues.

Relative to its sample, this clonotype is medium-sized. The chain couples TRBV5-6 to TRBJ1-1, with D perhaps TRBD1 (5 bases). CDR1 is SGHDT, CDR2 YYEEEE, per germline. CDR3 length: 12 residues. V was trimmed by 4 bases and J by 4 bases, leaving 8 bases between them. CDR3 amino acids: CASSRGTTEAFF. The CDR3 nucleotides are TGTGCCAGCAGCCGCGGGACCACTGAAGCTTTCTTT.

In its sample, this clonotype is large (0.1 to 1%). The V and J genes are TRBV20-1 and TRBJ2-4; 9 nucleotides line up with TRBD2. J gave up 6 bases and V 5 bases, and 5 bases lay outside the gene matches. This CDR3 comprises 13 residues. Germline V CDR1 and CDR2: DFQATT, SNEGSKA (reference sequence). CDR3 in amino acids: CSAPTSGGNIQYF. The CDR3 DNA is TGCAGTGCTCCGACTAGCGGTGGAAACATTCAGTACTTC.

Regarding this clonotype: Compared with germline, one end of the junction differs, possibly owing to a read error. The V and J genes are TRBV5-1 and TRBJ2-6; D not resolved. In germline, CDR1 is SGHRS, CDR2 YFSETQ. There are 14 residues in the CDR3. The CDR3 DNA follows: TGCGCCAACAGCATCTCTCCAGGGGCCAACGTCCTGACTTTC. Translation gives CANSISPGANVLTF.

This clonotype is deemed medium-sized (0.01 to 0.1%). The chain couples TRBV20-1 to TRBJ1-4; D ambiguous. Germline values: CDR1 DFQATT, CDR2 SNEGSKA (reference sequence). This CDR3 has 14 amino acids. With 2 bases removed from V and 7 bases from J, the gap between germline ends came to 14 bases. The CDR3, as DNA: TGCAGTGCTAGATCTGTCGCAGACGTTGAAAAACTGTTTTTT. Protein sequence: CSARSVADVEKLFF.

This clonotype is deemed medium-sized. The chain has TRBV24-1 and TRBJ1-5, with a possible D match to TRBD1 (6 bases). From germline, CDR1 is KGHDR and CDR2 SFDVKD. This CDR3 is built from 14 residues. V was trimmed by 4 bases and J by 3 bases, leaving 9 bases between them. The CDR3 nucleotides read TGTGCCACCAGTGAACAGGGTGCCAATCAGCCCCAGCATTTT. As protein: CATSEQGANQPQHF.

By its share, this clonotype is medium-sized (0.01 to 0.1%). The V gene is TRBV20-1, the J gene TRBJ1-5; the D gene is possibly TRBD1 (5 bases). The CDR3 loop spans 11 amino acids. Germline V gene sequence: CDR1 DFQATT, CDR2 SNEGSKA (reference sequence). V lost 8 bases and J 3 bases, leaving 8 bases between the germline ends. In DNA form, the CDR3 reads TGCAGTCCAGGGAACAATCAGCCCCAGCATTTT. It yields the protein CSPGNNQPQHF.

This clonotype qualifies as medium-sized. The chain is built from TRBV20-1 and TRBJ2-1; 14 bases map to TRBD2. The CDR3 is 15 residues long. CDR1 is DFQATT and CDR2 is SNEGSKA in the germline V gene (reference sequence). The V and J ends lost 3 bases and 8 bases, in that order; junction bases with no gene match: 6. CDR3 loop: CSARQGLAGDYEQFF. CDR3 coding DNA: TGCAGTGCTAGGCAGGGACTAGCGGGGGACTATGAGCAGTTCTTC.

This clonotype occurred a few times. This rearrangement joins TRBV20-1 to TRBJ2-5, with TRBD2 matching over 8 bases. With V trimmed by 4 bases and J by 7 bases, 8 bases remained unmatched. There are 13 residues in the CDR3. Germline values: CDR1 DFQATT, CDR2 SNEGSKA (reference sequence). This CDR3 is CSAIDYRGGTQYF. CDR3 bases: TGCAGTGCTATCGATTACCGGGGGGGGACCCAGTACTTC.

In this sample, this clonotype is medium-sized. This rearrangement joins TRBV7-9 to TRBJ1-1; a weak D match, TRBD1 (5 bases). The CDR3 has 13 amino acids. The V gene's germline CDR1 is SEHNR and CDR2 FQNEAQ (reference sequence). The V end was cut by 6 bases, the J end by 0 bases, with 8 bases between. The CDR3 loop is CASRTDMNTEAFF. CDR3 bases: TGTGCCAGCAGGACAGACATGAACACTGAAGCTTTCTTT.

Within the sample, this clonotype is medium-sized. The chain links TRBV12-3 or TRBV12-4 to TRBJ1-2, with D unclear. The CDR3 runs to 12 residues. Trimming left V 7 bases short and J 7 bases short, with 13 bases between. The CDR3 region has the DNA TGTGCCAGCACCCTTTCGGTGGGTGGCTACACCTTC. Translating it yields CASTLSVGGYTF.

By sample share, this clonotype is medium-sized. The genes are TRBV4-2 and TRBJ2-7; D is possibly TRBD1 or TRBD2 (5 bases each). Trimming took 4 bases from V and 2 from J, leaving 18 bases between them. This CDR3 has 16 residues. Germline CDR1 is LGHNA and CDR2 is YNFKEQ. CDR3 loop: CASSPEGGGTAYEQYF. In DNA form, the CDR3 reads TGTGCCAGCAGCCCAGAGGGTGGGGGAACCGCCTACGAGCAGTACTTC.

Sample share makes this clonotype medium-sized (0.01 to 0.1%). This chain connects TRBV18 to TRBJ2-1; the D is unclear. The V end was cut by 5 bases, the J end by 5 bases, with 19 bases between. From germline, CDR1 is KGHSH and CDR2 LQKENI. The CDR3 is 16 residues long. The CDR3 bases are TGTGCCAGCTCAAAAGACGCCCCAAATGCCCACAATGAGCAGTTCTTC. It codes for CASSKDAPNAHNEQFF.

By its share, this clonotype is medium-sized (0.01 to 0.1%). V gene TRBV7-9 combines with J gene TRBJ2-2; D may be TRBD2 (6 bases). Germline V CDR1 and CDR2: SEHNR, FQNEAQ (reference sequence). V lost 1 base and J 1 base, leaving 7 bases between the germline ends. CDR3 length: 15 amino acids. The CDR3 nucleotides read TGTGCCAGCAGCTTAGATAGCGGGAACACCGGGGAGCTGTTTTTT. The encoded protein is CASSLDSGNTGELFF.

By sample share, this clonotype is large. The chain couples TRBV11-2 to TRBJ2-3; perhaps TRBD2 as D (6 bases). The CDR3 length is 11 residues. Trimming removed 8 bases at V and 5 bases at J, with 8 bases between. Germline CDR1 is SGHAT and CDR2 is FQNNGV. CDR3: CASFGGDTQYF. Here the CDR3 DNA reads TGTGCCAGCTTCGGGGGAGATACGCAGTATTTT.

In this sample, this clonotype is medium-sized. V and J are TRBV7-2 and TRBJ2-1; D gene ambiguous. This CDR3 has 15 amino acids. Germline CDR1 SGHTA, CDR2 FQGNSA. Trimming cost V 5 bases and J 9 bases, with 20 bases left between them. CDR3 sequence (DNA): TGTGCCAGCAGCCTATGGACGGCGTTTGAGGCTGAGCAGTTCTTC. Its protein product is CASSLWTAFEAEQFF.

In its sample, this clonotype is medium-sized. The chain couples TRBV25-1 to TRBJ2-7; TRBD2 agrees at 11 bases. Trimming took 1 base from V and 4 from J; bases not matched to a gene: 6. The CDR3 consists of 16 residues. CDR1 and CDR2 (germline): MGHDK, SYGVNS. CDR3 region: CASSELETSGAYEQYF. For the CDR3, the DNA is TGTGCCAGCAGTGAATTAGAGACTAGCGGGGCATACGAGCAGTACTTC.

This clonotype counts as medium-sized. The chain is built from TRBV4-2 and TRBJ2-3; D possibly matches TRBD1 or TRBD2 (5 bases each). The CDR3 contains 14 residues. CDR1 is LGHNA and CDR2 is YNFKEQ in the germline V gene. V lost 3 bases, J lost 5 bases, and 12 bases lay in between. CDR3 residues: CASSQGTAEDTQYF. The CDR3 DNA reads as TGTGCCAGCAGCCAGGGGACCGCAGAAGATACGCAGTATTTT.

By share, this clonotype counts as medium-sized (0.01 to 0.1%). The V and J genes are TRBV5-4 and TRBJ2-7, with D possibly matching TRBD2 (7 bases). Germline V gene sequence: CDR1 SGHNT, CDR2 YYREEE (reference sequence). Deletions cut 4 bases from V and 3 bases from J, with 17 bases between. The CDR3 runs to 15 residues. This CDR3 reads CASSETRGASYEQYF. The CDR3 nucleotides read TGTGCCAGCAGCGAAACACGGGGGGCGAGCTACGAGCAGTACTTC.

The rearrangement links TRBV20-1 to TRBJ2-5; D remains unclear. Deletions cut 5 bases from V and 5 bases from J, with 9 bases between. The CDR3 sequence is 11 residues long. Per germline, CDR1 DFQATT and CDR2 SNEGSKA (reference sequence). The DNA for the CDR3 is TGCAGTGCTCTAGGTGGTGAGACCCAGTACTTC. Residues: CSALGGETQYF.

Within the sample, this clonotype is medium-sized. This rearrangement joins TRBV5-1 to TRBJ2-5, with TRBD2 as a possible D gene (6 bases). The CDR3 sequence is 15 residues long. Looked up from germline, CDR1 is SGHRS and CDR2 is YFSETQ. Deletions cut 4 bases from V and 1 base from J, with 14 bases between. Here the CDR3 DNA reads TGCGCCAGCAGCCGTGGGGACGGGAGCCAAGAGACCCAGTACTTC. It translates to CASSRGDGSQETQYF.

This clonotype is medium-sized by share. CDR3 nucleotides: TGCGCCAGCAGCCTCTTGGGGGCAGGGCGGGATGAGCAGTTCTTC. Its protein is CASSLLGAGRDEQFF. This rearrangement joins TRBV4-1 to TRBJ2-1; tentative D call: TRBD1 (6 bases). Germline V gene data show CDR1 as MGHRA and CDR2 as YSYEKL. The length of the CDR3 is 15 residues. The V end was cut by 4 bases, the J end by 8 bases, with 18 bases between.

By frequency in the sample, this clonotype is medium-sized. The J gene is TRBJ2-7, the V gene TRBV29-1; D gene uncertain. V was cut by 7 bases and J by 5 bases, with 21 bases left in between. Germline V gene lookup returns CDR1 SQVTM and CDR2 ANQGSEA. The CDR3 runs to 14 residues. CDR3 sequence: CSATPVAVGNEQYF. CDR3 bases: TGCAGCGCTACCCCTGTAGCCGTGGGAAACGAGCAGTACTTC.

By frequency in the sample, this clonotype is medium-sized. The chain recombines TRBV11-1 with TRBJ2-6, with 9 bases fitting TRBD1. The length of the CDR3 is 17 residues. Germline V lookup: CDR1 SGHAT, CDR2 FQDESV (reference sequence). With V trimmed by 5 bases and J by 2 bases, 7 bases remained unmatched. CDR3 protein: CASSRPGTGTGANVLTF. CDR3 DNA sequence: TGTGCCAGCAGCCGACCCGGGACAGGGACTGGGGCCAACGTCCTGACTTTC.

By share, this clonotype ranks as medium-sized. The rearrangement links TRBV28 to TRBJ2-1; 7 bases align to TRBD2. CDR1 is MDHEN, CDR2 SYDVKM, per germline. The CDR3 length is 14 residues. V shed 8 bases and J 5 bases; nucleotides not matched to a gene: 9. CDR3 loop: CASGFLGGHNEQFF. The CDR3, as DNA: TGTGCCAGCGGATTCCTGGGAGGGCACAATGAGCAGTTCTTC.

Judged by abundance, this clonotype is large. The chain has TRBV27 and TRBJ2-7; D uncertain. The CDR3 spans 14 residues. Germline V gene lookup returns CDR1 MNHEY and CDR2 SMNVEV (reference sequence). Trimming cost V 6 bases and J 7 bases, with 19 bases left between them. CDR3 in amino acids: CASSPRTQGREQYV. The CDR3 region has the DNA TGTGCCAGCAGCCCCCGGACCCAAGGCAGGGAGCAGTACGTC.

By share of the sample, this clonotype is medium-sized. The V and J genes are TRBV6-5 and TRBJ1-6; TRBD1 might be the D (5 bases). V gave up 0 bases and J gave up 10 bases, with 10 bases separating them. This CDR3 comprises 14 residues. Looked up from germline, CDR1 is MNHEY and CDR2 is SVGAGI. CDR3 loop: CASSYSSGRSPLHF. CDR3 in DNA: TGTGCCAGCAGTTACTCGTCAGGGAGGTCACCCCTCCACTTT.